The 24 T cell receptor beta chains reported below all come from one sample, sequenced in a study of cytomegalovirus exposure and HLA in healthy donors. PCR employed 60 Vbeta and 13 Jbeta primers. Measured with immunoSEQ multiplex PCR; TCRdb has only the in-frame clones, and not every one. Here the sample spans about 190,000 clones, about 90% being singletons. Sequenced sample: PBMCs. These receptors were collected from a man between 25 and 39 years old in good health and CMV-seronegative.

The chain links TRBV21-1 to TRBJ1-4; TRBD1 is taken as the D call from the table, unchecked against the DNA. TRBV21-1 is annotated as a pseudogene. The CDR3 spans 19 residues. The CDR3 loop reads CASSKRAPRDNYHNEKLFF. CDR3 coding DNA: TGTGCCAGCAGCAAAAGGGCCCCCCGGGACAACTACCATAATGAAAAACTGTTTTTT.

The rearrangement joins TRBV10-1 to TRBJ2-7; D gene ambiguous. The CDR3 is 13 amino acids. Deletions cut 5 bases from V and 1 base from J, with 9 bases between. CDR1 and CDR2 from the germline V gene are WNHNN and SYGVQD (reference sequence). The CDR3 loop reads CASSLVPSYEQYF. CDR3 nucleotides: TGCGCCAGCAGTCTAGTTCCTTCCTACGAGCAGTACTTC.

J is TRBJ1-5 and V is TRBV5-4; TRBD1 matches 10 bases. The CDR3 length is 15 residues. The ends lost 4 bases at V and 8 bases at J; junction bases unmatched: 9. Germline CDR1 is SGHNT and CDR2 is YYREEE (reference sequence). This chain's CDR3 is CASSLGTGDLEPQHF. CDR3 bases: TGTGCCAGCAGCCTGGGGACAGGGGATTTAGAGCCCCAGCATTTT.

The genes are TRBV6-4 and TRBJ2-1, with 11 nucleotides matching TRBD2. The CDR3 has 15 amino acids. The V gene's germline CDR1 is MRHNA and CDR2 SNTAGT. J gave up 10 bases and V 7 bases, and 12 bases lay outside the gene matches. CDR3 nucleotide sequence: TGTGCCAGCAAAGAAATAGCGGGAGGGCTAGGGGAGCAGTTCTTC. It yields the protein CASKEIAGGLGEQFF.

This chain uses TRBV9 with TRBJ2-7; D ambiguous. V gave up 0 bases and J gave up 1 base, with 11 bases separating them. Germline CDR1 reads SGDLS; CDR2 reads YYNGEE. The length of the CDR3 is 15 residues. The CDR3 nucleotides read TGTGCCAGCAGCGTAGGTAGAACGCTTTCCTACGAGCAGTACTTC. Protein: CASSVGRTLSYEQYF.

The chain employs TRBV5-1 and TRBJ2-2, with D hard to call. Germline values: CDR1 SGHRS, CDR2 YFSETQ. V was shortened by 4 bases and J by 0 bases, with 7 bases between the two germline ends. The CDR3 length is 14 residues. The CDR3 DNA reads TGCGCCAGCAGCGCCAGAACGAACACCGGGGAGCTGTTTTTT. Translated: CASSARTNTGELFF.

This chain connects TRBV10-3 to TRBJ2-7, with D uncertain. CDR3 length: 13 residues. V dropped 7 bases and J dropped 1 base, with 11 bases sitting between them. Per the germline V gene, CDR1 is ENHRY and CDR2 is SYGVKD. The CDR3 DNA is TGTGCCATCAACATACATCCATCCTACGAGCAGTACTTC. This encodes CAINIHPSYEQYF.

Only a few counts were recorded for this clone. The V and J genes are TRBV15 and TRBJ2-7; D not resolved. V was shortened by 4 bases and J by 5 bases, with 15 bases between the two germline ends. CDR3 size: 14 residues. In germline, CDR1 is LNHNV, CDR2 YYDKDF (reference sequence). The CDR3 reads CATSTPSPYHEQYF. The CDR3 coding sequence is TGTGCCACCAGCACGCCGAGTCCCTACCACGAGCAGTACTTC.

The sample holds one count of this clone. V is TRBV2 and J is TRBJ1-1; D ambiguous. Trimming shortened V by 6 bases and J by 3 bases, and 14 bases separated the two germline ends. From germline, CDR1 is SNHLY and CDR2 FYNNEI. There are 14 residues in the CDR3. The CDR3 loop is CASREVAQDTEAFF. The CDR3 DNA reads TGTGCCAGCAGGGAGGTGGCTCAGGACACTGAAGCTTTCTTT.

The J gene is TRBJ2-2, the V gene TRBV6-6; the match to TRBD2 covers 9 bases. The CDR3 runs 14 residues. V was clipped by 7 bases and J by 3 bases; unmatched bases: 3. From germline, CDR1 is MNHNY and CDR2 SVGAGI (reference sequence). The CDR3: CASKVAGDTGELFF. DNA for the CDR3: TGTGCCAGCAAGGTAGCGGGGGACACCGGGGAGCTGTTTTTT.

Points on this clone: Compared with germline, one end of the junction differs, possibly owing to a read error. Other DNA sequences in this specimen translate into the identical CDR3. The chain joins TRBV10-2 to TRBJ2-7, with 13 bases identical to TRBD2. The CDR3 runs to 15 residues. Per the germline V gene, CDR1 is WSHSY and CDR2 is SAAADI. Here the CDR3 DNA reads TGCGCTAGCAGGGGGGGACTAGCGGGGAGGTACGAGCAGTACTTC. It translates to CASRGGLAGRYEQYF.

V is TRBV5-4 and J is TRBJ2-2; TRBD1 agrees at 8 bases. The CDR3 totals 16 residues. Germline V lookup: CDR1 SGHNT, CDR2 YYREEE (reference sequence). V trimming: 0 bases; J trimming: 3 bases; junction bases outside the gene matches: 4. The DNA for the CDR3 is TGTGCCAGCAGCTTGGGTGACAGGGGTTACACCGGGGAGCTGTTTTTT. Its translation: CASSLGDRGYTGELFF.

The V gene is TRBV27, the J gene TRBJ2-3, with TRBD2 identical over 9 bases. With 3 bases clipped from V and 2 bases from J, the junction kept 6 bases outside the gene matches. CDR3 length: 16 amino acids. Per germline, CDR1 MNHEY and CDR2 SMNVEV (reference sequence). The CDR3 loop is CASSFLRGGLTDTQYF. CDR3 nucleotide sequence: TGTGCCAGCAGTTTTTTGCGGGGGGGCCTCACAGATACGCAGTATTTT.

The chain employs TRBV2 and TRBJ2-7, with D possibly matching TRBD2 (6 bases). The CDR3 has 13 amino acids. V was shortened by 7 bases and J by 2 bases, with 12 bases between the two germline ends. Germline V gene lookup returns CDR1 SNHLY and CDR2 FYNNEI. The CDR3 protein is CASTLREAYEQYF. The CDR3 DNA reads as TGTGCCAGCACTTTAAGGGAGGCCTACGAGCAGTACTTC.

CDR3 nucleotide sequence: TGTGCCTGGAGTAGGCAACGAGGTGAAAAACTGTTTTTT. Protein product: CAWSRQRGEKLFF. The chain links TRBV30 to TRBJ1-4; D uncertain. There are 13 residues in the CDR3. V was trimmed by 2 bases and J by 7 bases, leaving 11 bases between them. In germline, CDR1 is GTSNPN, CDR2 SVGIG (reference sequence).

The genes are TRBV27 and TRBJ1-5; no reliable D call. This CDR3 is built from 14 residues. Trimming removed 4 bases at V and 4 bases at J, with 11 bases between. CDR1 MNHEY and CDR2 SMNVEV come from the germline V gene (reference sequence). The CDR3 loop reads CASSYSGLNQPQHF. The CDR3 DNA reads as TGTGCCAGCAGTTATTCGGGTCTTAATCAGCCCCAGCATTTT.

This clone was seen a handful of times. The chain carries TRBV2 and TRBJ2-7, with 10 bases aligning to TRBD1. CDR3 size: 15 residues. Trimming removed 6 bases from V and 2 bases from J; junction bases left unmatched: 7. Germline V lookup: CDR1 SNHLY, CDR2 FYNNEI. The CDR3 here is CASRGDGTGAYEQYF. DNA for the CDR3: TGTGCCAGCAGGGGAGACGGGACAGGGGCCTACGAGCAGTACTTC.

The chain combines TRBV5-8 with TRBJ1-2, with D maybe TRBD1 (6 bases). Germline CDR1 SGHTS, CDR2 YDEGEE. The CDR3 length is 15 residues. V dropped 4 bases and J dropped 6 bases, with 19 bases sitting between them. DNA for the CDR3: TGTGCCAGCAGCCCAATGCAGGGGATACTAGATGGCTACACCTTC. Encoded protein: CASSPMQGILDGYTF.

The chain joins TRBV4-2 to TRBJ1-5, with D unclear. V lost 0 bases and J lost 0, with 6 bases in between. The CDR3 runs to 15 residues. Germline CDR1 reads LGHNA; CDR2 reads YNFKEQ. CDR3 DNA: TGTGCCAGCAGCCAAGATTTGAGTAGCAATCAGCCCCAGCATTTT. As protein: CASSQDLSSNQPQHF.

V gene TRBV9 combines with J gene TRBJ1-4; TRBD1 matches at 8 bases. There are 15 residues in the CDR3. Trimming took 2 bases from V and 8 from J; bases not matched to a gene: 8. The germline CDR1 and CDR2 sequences are SGDLS and YYNGEE. The CDR3 region is CASSVSDRAPEKLFF. The CDR3 nucleotides read TGTGCCAGCAGCGTTTCGGACAGGGCTCCCGAAAAACTGTTTTTT.

This chain connects TRBV28 to TRBJ2-7; a possible D gene is TRBD2 (5 bases). CDR3 length: 15 amino acids. Germline values: CDR1 MDHEN, CDR2 SYDVKM. V was pared by 6 bases and J by 3 bases, with 18 bases between. The CDR3: CASSRDPGSSYEQYF. The CDR3 nucleotides are TGTGCCAGCAGCCGTGACCCGGGGAGTAGCTACGAGCAGTACTTC. The full variable domain, its missing parts supplied by reference TRBV28 and TRBJ2-7, is DVKVTQSSRYLVKRTGEKVFLECVQDMDHENMFWYRQDPGLGLRLIYFSYDVKMKEKGDIPEGYSVSREKKERFSLILESASTNQTSMYLCASSRDPGSSYEQYFGPGTRLTVT.

The V gene is TRBV6-5, the J gene TRBJ2-5, with D perhaps matching TRBD1 (6 bases). Germline V gives CDR1 MNHEY, CDR2 SVGAGI. V was pared by 6 bases and J by 1 base, with 12 bases between. The CDR3 loop spans 14 amino acids. CDR3 sequence: CASSFGQTQETQYF. In nucleotides, the CDR3 is TGTGCCAGCAGCTTCGGACAGACCCAAGAGACCCAGTACTTC.

The rearrangement uses TRBV7-9 and TRBJ1-6, with 7 bases aligning to TRBD1. Germline V gene lookup returns CDR1 SEHNR and CDR2 FQNEAQ (reference sequence). The CDR3 extends over 16 amino acids. V lost 5 bases, J lost 7 bases, and 11 bases stayed unmatched. The CDR3 sequence: CASSRPQGRLNSPLHF. DNA of the CDR3: TGTGCCAGCAGCCGCCCACAGGGGAGATTGAATTCACCCCTCCACTTT.

The chain is built from TRBV13 and TRBJ2-2; 8 bases align to TRBD1. From germline, CDR1 is PRHDT and CDR2 FYEKMQ (reference sequence). The CDR3 contains 15 residues. The J segment lost 6 bases and the V segment lost 5 bases, leaving 8 bases of the junction unmatched. The CDR3 DNA follows: TGTGCCAGCAGCGGACTGACAGGGGTACCCGGGGAGCTGTTTTTT. Its protein is CASSGLTGVPGELFF.